The text below deals with one T cell receptor beta chain. Its antigen is not identified. Via MiXCR, TCRdb re-called the RT-PCR reads, giving one row per CDR3 protein. The data contain about 570,000 distinct CDR3 sequences, approximately 11% of them singletons. This sample is part of a study of response to subunit inactivated influenza vaccine. Findings and limits, study-wide: It was the authors' suggestion that each seasonal influenza vaccination recruits few new T cells.

The sample was also reused in another study, on T cells expressing NK-cell markers. Per that study: The authors made TCR beta cDNA libraries by 5'RACE template switching. This switching added a universal primer site and UMIs. HCMV specificity of the expanded NKG2C+ T cell clones was not established.

This TCR came from a man aged 50 or older who received an inactivated influenza vaccine. This specimen was PBMCs from blood, taken on the day of vaccination.

This CDR3 reads CASSLRGLLDSTEAFF. CDR3 nucleotides: TGTGCCAGCAGTTTGAGAGGTTTATTGGACTCGACTGAAGCTTTCTTT. The genes are TRBV28 and TRBJ1-1; D unresolved. Trimming left V 3 bases short and J 5 bases short, with 19 bases between. The CDR3 is made up of 16 amino acids. Germline V gene lookup returns CDR1 MDHEN and CDR2 SYDVKM.